The 32 T cell receptor beta chains listed next were all sequenced from one sample in a study of blood T cell repertoires in COVID-19. Repertoires were generated with immunoSEQ multiplex PCR, while TCRdb's copy carries only in-frame clones and drops some. The sample consists of approximately 150,000 clones, approximately 90% of them appearing once. The sample was peripheral blood. Every receptor here comes from a man aged 50 or older who had recovered from COVID-19.

This sequence joins TRBV30 and TRBJ1-5; no reliable D call. The CDR3 runs 13 residues. CDR1 and CDR2 (germline): GTSNPN, SVGIG (reference sequence). V dropped 1 base and J dropped 4 bases, with 8 bases sitting between them. CDR3 amino acids: CAWSDSLNQPQHF. In DNA form, the CDR3 reads TGTGCCTGGAGTGACAGCCTTAATCAGCCCCAGCATTTT.

V usage is TRBV7-3 and J usage is TRBJ2-1; maybe TRBD2 (5 bases). The length of the CDR3 is 16 residues. Trimming removed 5 bases from V and 0 bases from J, with 14 bases in between. Germline CDR1 is SGHTA and CDR2 is FQGTGA. The CDR3 DNA sequence: TGTGCCAGCAGCCCGTCACTAGGGTTCTCCTACAATGAGCAGTTCTTC. It yields the protein CASSPSLGFSYNEQFF. Full variable domain (missing parts from reference TRBV7-3 and TRBJ2-1): GAGVSQTPSNKVTEKGKYVELRCDPISGHTALYWYRQSLGQGPEFLIYFQGTGAADDSGLPNDRFFAVRPEGSVSTLKIQRTERGDSAVYLCASSPSLGFSYNEQFFGPGTRLTVL.

V gene TRBV6-1 combines with J gene TRBJ2-7; 7 positions agree with TRBD1. Germline trimming cut 5 bases from V and 10 bases from J; bases unmatched to any gene: 14. Germline V gene lookup returns CDR1 MNHNS and CDR2 SASEGT. There are 14 residues in the CDR3. The CDR3 here is CASSLAPDRDKQYF. As DNA, the CDR3 is TGTGCCAGCAGTCTAGCCCCCGACAGGGACAAACAGTACTTC.

The chain uses TRBV19 and TRBJ2-2; 7 bases are shared with TRBD1. After removal of 3 bases from V and 8 bases from J, the junction contained 21 bases not matched to a gene. There are 19 residues in the CDR3. Looked up from germline, CDR1 is LNHDA and CDR2 is SQIVND (reference sequence). CDR3: CASSMWGNQGTVMMGELFF. The CDR3 DNA follows: TGTGCCAGTAGTATGTGGGGAAACCAAGGGACAGTAATGATGGGGGAGCTGTTTTTT.

The J gene is TRBJ1-1, the V gene TRBV30, with 9 positions matching TRBD1. Germline values: CDR1 GTSNPN, CDR2 SVGIG (reference sequence). V gave up 3 bases and J gave up 7 bases; unmatched junction bases: 6. CDR3 length: 13 residues. The CDR3: CAWRAQGAGEAFF. CDR3 DNA sequence: TGTGCCTGGAGGGCACAGGGGGCCGGTGAAGCTTTCTTT.

This clone was found once. V and J are TRBV5-8 and TRBJ1-2; 7 bases line up with TRBD1. The CDR3 sequence is 14 residues long. Trimming at V came to 2 bases and at J to 8 bases, leaving 9 bases not matched to a gene. Germline lookup yields CDR1 SGHTS and CDR2 YDEGEE. CDR3 residues: CASSLTGQARGYTF. The DNA for the CDR3 is TGTGCCAGCAGCTTAACTGGACAGGCGAGAGGCTACACCTTC.

The CDR3 bases are TGTGCCAGCAGCTTAGCGCAGGGTTCTTTCTACGAGCAGTACTTC. Translated, it gives CASSLAQGSFYEQYF. This chain joins TRBV7-6 and TRBJ2-7, with D possibly TRBD1 on 5 matching bases. V was shortened by 0 bases and J by 3 bases, with 12 bases between the two germline ends. From germline, CDR1 is SGHVS and CDR2 FNYEAQ. The CDR3 has 15 residues.

V usage is TRBV7-2 and J usage is TRBJ1-1; possible D gene TRBD1, 6 bases. The CDR3 extends over 15 amino acids. The germline V gene encodes CDR1 SGHTA and CDR2 FQGNSA. V gave up 0 bases and J gave up 2 bases, with 10 bases separating them. The CDR3 DNA reads TGTGCCAGCAGCTTAGCAGGACAGCTTAACACTGAAGCTTTCTTT. Its translation is CASSLAGQLNTEAFF.

This clone has just one count. The chain uses TRBV20-1 and TRBJ2-7, with D tentatively TRBD1 (6 bases). CDR1 DFQATT and CDR2 SNEGSKA come from the germline V gene (reference sequence). V was trimmed by 5 bases and J by 5 bases, leaving 10 bases between them. The CDR3 is 11 residues long. The CDR3 DNA reads as TGCAGTGCTTCCAACAGGGACGAGCAGTACTTC. Protein: CSASNRDEQYF.

The J gene is TRBJ2-3, the V gene TRBV9; 8 nucleotides align to TRBD1. In germline, CDR1 is SGDLS, CDR2 YYNGEE. Unmatched junction bases numbered 8, after V lost 4 bases and J lost 1 base. This CDR3 is 16 amino acids long. The CDR3 spells CASSPRSTGGTDTQYF. The DNA for the CDR3 is TGTGCCAGCAGCCCTAGGTCGACAGGGGGCACAGATACGCAGTATTTT.

The rearrangement links TRBV30 to TRBJ1-3; D gene unclear. V dropped 1 base and J dropped 0 bases, with 7 bases sitting between them. The CDR3 is 14 residues long. Per germline, CDR1 GTSNPN and CDR2 SVGIG (reference sequence). CDR3 nucleotide sequence: TGTGCCTGGAGTGAAACAGCCTCTGGAAACACCATATATTTT. Encoded protein: CAWSETASGNTIYF.

This clone was detected once. The chain employs TRBV6-1 and TRBJ2-7; 9 bases are shared with TRBD1. J lost 6 bases, V lost 5 bases, and 8 bases had no gene match. Germline CDR1 MNHNS, CDR2 SASEGT. The CDR3 extends over 14 amino acids. The CDR3 DNA follows: TGTGCCAGCAGTTCGGGACAGGGTGGGGGCGAGCAGTACTTC. As protein: CASSSGQGGGEQYF.

In this sample, this clone turned up a few times. V is TRBV5-4 and J is TRBJ2-2; a possible D gene is TRBD1 (6 bases). The CDR3 consists of 14 residues. V dropped 4 bases and J dropped 4 bases, with 11 bases sitting between them. CDR1 and CDR2 from the germline V gene are SGHNT and YYREEE (reference sequence). The DNA for the CDR3 is TGTGCCAGCAGCCCAACAGGGAGCACCGGGGAGCTGTTTTTT. Its protein product is CASSPTGSTGELFF.

The chain couples TRBV6-5 to TRBJ2-1, with a tentative D call TRBD1 (6 bases). The germline CDR1 and CDR2 sequences are MNHEY and SVGAGI. CDR3 length equals 14 residues. Trimming stripped 0 bases from V and 4 bases from J, with 7 bases between. CDR3 protein: CASSYSGQYNEQFF. For the CDR3, the DNA is TGTGCCAGCAGTTACTCCGGACAGTACAATGAGCAGTTCTTC.

The J gene is TRBJ2-2, the V gene TRBV7-3, with 12 bases aligning to TRBD2. Losses at the gene ends were 4 bases for V and 4 bases for J; bases not matched to a gene: 4. The germline V gene has CDR1 SGHTA and CDR2 FQGTGA. This CDR3 contains 16 residues. CDR3 residues: CASSYGLAGFTGELFF. In DNA form, the CDR3 reads TGTGCCAGCAGCTACGGACTAGCGGGATTCACCGGGGAGCTGTTTTTT.

V usage is TRBV19 and J usage is TRBJ2-4; 10 bases are shared with TRBD1. The CDR3 has 16 amino acids. The J segment lost 8 bases and the V segment lost 1 base, leaving 8 bases of the junction unmatched. Germline V lookup: CDR1 LNHDA, CDR2 SQIVND (reference sequence). The CDR3 DNA follows: TGTGCCAGTAGTATAGGTGACAGGGGGCGTCGGGACATTCAGTACTTC. It yields the protein CASSIGDRGRRDIQYF.

The chain employs TRBV6-4 and TRBJ1-2, with TRBD1 matching 9 bases. This CDR3 is built from 15 residues. Germline V gene data show CDR1 as MRHNA and CDR2 as SNTAGT. With V trimmed by 10 bases and J by 2 bases, 11 bases remained unmatched. The CDR3 loop is CAIPGTGTLNYGYTF. The CDR3 region has the DNA TGTGCCATACCCGGGACAGGGACACTCAACTATGGCTACACCTTC.

The chain is built from TRBV7-2 and TRBJ2-3; perhaps TRBD2 as D (6 bases). The CDR3 extends over 14 amino acids. V was trimmed by 5 bases and J by 2 bases, leaving 11 bases between them. Germline V CDR1 and CDR2: SGHTA, FQGNSA. CDR3 protein: CASSTGEVTDTQYF. CDR3 coding DNA: TGTGCCAGCAGCACGGGAGAGGTCACAGATACGCAGTATTTT. The complete variable domain, with remaining parts taken from reference TRBV7-2 and TRBJ2-3, reads GAGVSQSPSNKVTEKGKDVELRCDPISGHTALYWYRQSLGQGLEFLIYFQGNSAPDKSGLPSDRFSAERTGGSVSTLTIQRTQQEDSAVYLCASSTGEVTDTQYFGPGTRLTVL.

V gene TRBV5-1 combines with J gene TRBJ2-7; 7 bases map to TRBD2. The CDR3 is 13 residues long. Germline loops: CDR1 SGHRS, CDR2 YFSETQ. The junction had 7 bases not matched to a gene; V was cut back by 4 bases and J by 6 bases. The DNA of the CDR3 is TGCGCCAGCAGCCCCCGCGGGGGTCGCGAGCAGTACTTC. This translates into CASSPRGGREQYF.

This sequence joins TRBV25-1 and TRBJ2-7; D call uncertain. CDR3 length: 15 amino acids. V dropped 4 bases and J dropped 1 base, with 14 bases sitting between them. Looked up from germline, CDR1 is MGHDK and CDR2 is SYGVNS. CDR3: CASSVSGRISYEQYF. The CDR3 DNA reads as TGTGCCAGCAGTGTTTCAGGTCGCATTTCCTACGAGCAGTACTTC.

The chain has TRBV4-1 and TRBJ1-3; D not certain. The CDR3 extends over 16 amino acids. The V end was cut by 0 bases, the J end by 3 bases, with 12 bases between. Germline V gene sequence: CDR1 MGHRA, CDR2 YSYEKL. This CDR3 is CASSQDKGEIGNTIYF. CDR3 bases: TGCGCCAGCAGCCAAGACAAGGGAGAGATTGGAAACACCATATATTTT.

The chain recombines TRBV10-3 with TRBJ2-7, with 9 bases aligning to TRBD2. This CDR3 has 15 amino acids. The germline V gene encodes CDR1 ENHRY and CDR2 SYGVKD. V gave up 6 bases and J gave up 2 bases; unmatched junction bases: 8. DNA for the CDR3: TGTGCCATCAGGAGCGGGCTAGCGGGGACCTACGAGCAGTACTTC. Translating gives CAIRSGLAGTYEQYF.

The V and J genes are TRBV11-1 and TRBJ1-1; unclear D gene. Trimming shortened V by 2 bases and J by 5 bases, and 12 bases separated the two germline ends. The CDR3 runs to 14 residues. The germline gives CDR1 SGHAT, CDR2 FQDESV (reference sequence). The CDR3 protein is CASSLPLGKTEAFF. Written as DNA, the CDR3 is TGTGCCAGCAGCTTACCTCTCGGGAAGACTGAAGCTTTCTTT. Full variable domain (outside the CDR3, taken from reference TRBV11-1 and TRBJ1-1): EAEVAQSPRYKITEKSQAVAFWCDPISGHATLYWYRQILGQGPELLVQFQDESVVDDSQLPKDRFSAERLKGVDSTLKIQPAELGDSAMYLCASSLPLGKTEAFFGQGTRLTVV.

The chain uses TRBV28 and TRBJ2-7; 8 positions match TRBD1. The CDR3 is 14 residues long. Looked up from germline, CDR1 is MDHEN and CDR2 is SYDVKM. Losses at the gene ends were 5 bases for V and 4 bases for J; bases not matched to a gene: 7. As DNA, the CDR3 is TGTGCCAGCAGTACGGCAGGGGGCTTGTACGAGCAGTACTTC. It yields the protein CASSTAGGLYEQYF.

The rearrangement links TRBV7-9 to TRBJ2-5, with D perhaps TRBD2 (6 bases). The CDR3 spans 13 residues. V was shortened by 5 bases and J by 5 bases, with 12 bases between the two germline ends. Germline CDR1 and CDR2: SEHNR and FQNEAQ (reference sequence). The CDR3 nucleotides read TGTGCCAGCAGCCGGGGACTTATTGAGACCCAGTACTTC. This sequence encodes CASSRGLIETQYF. The full variable domain, with the rest looked up from reference TRBV7-9 and TRBJ2-5, is DTGVSQNPRHKITKRGQNVTFRCDPISEHNRLYWYRQTLGQGPEFLTYFQNEAQLEKSRLLSDRFSAERPKGSFSTLEIQRTEQGDSAMYLCASSRGLIETQYFGPGTRLLVL.

The CDR3 loop reads CASSPVAPSGNTIYF. The CDR3 region has the DNA TGTGCCAGCAGTCCCGTAGCCCCCTCTGGAAACACCATATATTTT. The V and J genes are TRBV25-1 and TRBJ1-3; no clear D gene. Germline CDR1 and CDR2: MGHDK and SYGVNS. The CDR3 covers 15 residues. The V and J ends lost 5 bases and 0 bases respectively, with 11 bases between them.

The chain couples TRBV4-3 to TRBJ2-3, with 7 bases that match TRBD1. Germline lookup yields CDR1 LGHNA and CDR2 YSLEER. CDR3 size: 15 residues. V lost 4 bases, J lost 4 bases, and 8 bases stayed unmatched. In DNA, the CDR3 is TGCGCCAGCAGCCGGGACAGAGGTGGGCCAGATACGCAGTATTTT. Protein sequence: CASSRDRGGPDTQYF.

This clone was detected only a few times. Distinct nucleotide sequences in the sample also encode this CDR3. This chain connects TRBV2 to TRBJ2-1, with a possible D match to TRBD2 (6 bases). Trimming pared 6 bases from V and 1 base from J, leaving 10 bases between. Looked up from germline, CDR1 is SNHLY and CDR2 is FYNNEI. CDR3 length: 14 residues. Written as DNA, the CDR3 is TGTGCCAGCAGGGGGGGAGATTCCTACAATGAGCAGTTCTTC. Protein: CASRGGDSYNEQFF.

The chain couples TRBV19 to TRBJ2-5; TRBD1 aligns across 11 bases. The ends lost 5 bases at V and 3 bases at J; junction bases unmatched: 5. CDR3 length equals 15 residues. CDR1 is LNHDA and CDR2 is SQIVND in the germline V gene (reference sequence). CDR3 in DNA: TGTGCCAGTAGTTCCGGGACAGGGGGAGAAGAGACCCAGTACTTC. Translating it yields CASSSGTGGEETQYF.

This clone showed up just once. V and J are TRBV19 and TRBJ2-1, with D perhaps TRBD1 (7 bases). Germline CDR1 reads LNHDA; CDR2 reads SQIVND (reference sequence). The CDR3 has 14 amino acids. The V and J ends lost 6 bases and 4 bases respectively, with 13 bases between them. The CDR3 DNA sequence: TGTGCCAGTAGGTCAGGGGGACTTTACAATGAGCAGTTCTTC. It specifies CASRSGGLYNEQFF.

The rearrangement uses TRBV14 and TRBJ1-3, with D maybe TRBD1 (5 bases). Trimming took off 4 bases at V and 6 bases at J, with 13 bases between the two ends. CDR1 and CDR2 from the germline V gene are SGHDN and FVKESK. The CDR3 loop spans 14 amino acids. The CDR3 here is CASSRKGRENTIYF. The CDR3 region has the DNA TGTGCCAGCAGCCGGAAGGGGCGGGAAAACACCATATATTTT.

The CDR3 DNA sequence: TGTGCCAGCATCAGGAACACTGAAGCTTTCTTT. It codes for CASIRNTEAFF. This sequence joins TRBV6-5 and TRBJ1-1; D is unclear. V was clipped by 7 bases and J by 1 base, with 4 bases between them. The length of the CDR3 is 11 residues. Germline CDR1 is MNHEY and CDR2 is SVGAGI.